One sample yielded the 14 T cell receptor beta chains listed below, sequenced in a study of blood T cells in healthy people across ages. A second about 7 to 12 cycle PCR used barcoded and J-beta primers. TCRdb called the 5' RACE reads again in MiXCR, with one record for every CDR3 protein. The sample shows fewer than 1,000,000 distinct CDR3 sequences, around 45% of them seen only once. The material sequenced was blood. The receptor set was obtained from a man between 60 and 70 years old in good health.

There are a few counts of this clonotype. The V gene is TRBV12-3 or TRBV12-4, the J gene TRBJ1-4; D is unclear. V was clipped by 5 bases and J by 7 bases, with 11 bases between them. The CDR3 runs to 13 residues. The CDR3: CASSPLLLEKLFF. Written as DNA, the CDR3 is TGTGCCAGCAGTCCTTTGCTTCTTGAAAAACTGTTTTTT.

This clonotype was observed a few times. This rearrangement joins TRBV12-3 or TRBV12-4 to TRBJ2-1; D possibly corresponds to TRBD2 (5 bases). This CDR3 has 16 residues. Between the trimmed V and J ends, which lost 6 bases and 0 bases, there was a span of 15 bases. This CDR3 reads CASSAARRTSYNEQFF. The CDR3, as DNA: TGTGCCAGCAGCGCAGCAAGGAGGACCTCCTACAATGAGCAGTTCTTC.

This clonotype was counted once. A much larger clone is a single base away; this may be a read error. The chain is built from TRBV6-2 or TRBV6-3 and TRBJ2-5, with TRBD1 matching over 8 bases. J lost 5 bases, V lost 2 bases, and 13 bases had no gene match. This CDR3 comprises 17 residues. Germline lookup yields CDR1 MNHEY and CDR2 SVGEGT. DNA of the CDR3: TGTGCCAGCAGTTACGTCCAGGGGGCGCCAATTATGGAGACCCAGTACTTC. Its protein product is CASSYVQGAPIMETQYF.

Worth noting for this clonotype: One end of the junction is discordant with germline, which a read error may explain. V gene TRBV3-1 combines with J gene TRBJ2-3; 8 bases line up with TRBD2. The CDR3 loop spans 15 amino acids. Germline V lookup: CDR1 LGHDT, CDR2 YNNKEL (reference sequence). The CDR3 DNA reads TGTGCCAGCAGGCAAGGGTGGGGACTAGCAGATACGCAGTATTTT. The encoded protein is CASRQGWGLADTQYF.

V usage is TRBV28 and J usage is TRBJ1-4; D perhaps matches TRBD1 (5 bases). The length of the CDR3 is 15 residues. V lost 7 bases and J 4 bases, leaving 16 bases between the germline ends. Germline values: CDR1 MDHEN, CDR2 SYDVKM. The CDR3 DNA reads as TGTGCCAGCATAGGGCAGGGCGTTCTTAATGAAAAACTGTTTTTT. Translation: CASIGQGVLNEKLFF.

Comment on this clonotype: The junction and the germline gene differ at one end; a read error may be behind it. The chain has TRBV5-1 and TRBJ2-1; possible D gene TRBD1, 6 bases. The germline V gene encodes CDR1 SGHRS and CDR2 YFSETQ. The CDR3 totals 11 residues. The CDR3 coding sequence is TGTGCCAGCTCACTCGACAGGGAGCAGTTCTTC. Its protein is CASSLDREQFF.

The CDR3 reads CASSFGPVRYNEQFF. The CDR3 DNA is TGTGCCAGCAGTTTCGGACCTGTAAGGTACAATGAGCAGTTCTTC. The genes are TRBV6-5 and TRBJ2-1; D is uncertain. V was cut by 4 bases and J by 4 bases, with 14 bases left in between. The CDR3 totals 15 residues. Germline assignment: CDR1 MNHEY and CDR2 SVGAGI.

The V gene is TRBV20-1, the J gene TRBJ1-1; D not resolved. CDR3 length equals 11 residues. The germline V gene encodes CDR1 DFQATT and CDR2 SNEGSKA (reference sequence). V dropped 5 bases and J dropped 10 bases, with 14 bases sitting between them. CDR3 DNA sequence: TGCAGTGCTCGTTCCGTACTCGGAGCTTTCTTT. Its protein product is CSARSVLGAFF.

This sequence joins TRBV6-2 or TRBV6-3 and TRBJ2-7; D ambiguous. The CDR3 has 13 amino acids. Germline-derived CDR1 and CDR2 are MNHEY and SVGEGT. V lost 2 bases, J lost 4 bases, and 9 bases lay in between. The CDR3, as DNA: TGTGCCAGCAGTTACGCGGCGAGGTACGAGCAGTACTTC. Its translation: CASSYAARYEQYF.

There are a few counts of this clonotype. The chain uses TRBV4-1 and TRBJ2-3; D ambiguous. Germline V CDR1 and CDR2: MGHRA, YSYEKL. CDR3 length: 12 residues. The V gene lost 0 bases and the J gene lost 7 bases, with 5 bases spanning the gap. The CDR3 region is CASSQDGNTQYF. Here the CDR3 DNA reads TGCGCCAGCAGCCAAGATGGAAATACGCAGTATTTT.

The rearrangement links TRBV20-1 to TRBJ1-4; D unresolved. This CDR3 is built from 13 residues. V lost 6 bases to trimming and J lost 3 bases, with 11 bases between them. Germline CDR1 and CDR2: DFQATT and SNEGSKA (reference sequence). As DNA, the CDR3 is TGCAGTGCACCGACCGCCTCTAATGAAAAACTGTTTTTT. This gives the protein CSAPTASNEKLFF.

This rearrangement joins TRBV2 to TRBJ2-7; D is possibly TRBD1 (6 bases). V gave up 3 bases and J gave up 2 bases, with 11 bases separating them. Germline V gives CDR1 SNHLY, CDR2 FYNNEI. This CDR3 is built from 14 residues. The CDR3 loop reads CASSDQGQTYEQYF. CDR3 coding DNA: TGTGCCAGCAGTGATCAGGGGCAGACCTACGAGCAGTACTTC.

The sample holds a few counts of this clonotype. The V call is TRBV4-3, the J call TRBJ2-1; 10 bases agree with TRBD1. CDR1 and CDR2 (germline): LGHNA, YSLEER. The CDR3 has 16 amino acids. With 1 base clipped from V and 7 bases from J, the junction kept 7 bases outside the gene matches. CDR3 sequence: CASSQGYPGQGNEQFF. The CDR3 DNA follows: TGCGCCAGCAGCCAAGGATACCCGGGACAGGGGAATGAGCAGTTCTTC.

In this sample, this clonotype turned up a few times. The chain employs TRBV4-1 and TRBJ2-1, with D perhaps TRBD1 (5 bases). The length of the CDR3 is 16 residues. Trimming stripped 0 bases from V and 6 bases from J, with 15 bases between. The germline gives CDR1 MGHRA, CDR2 YSYEKL. CDR3 region: CASSQEETAIGNEQFF. The CDR3 DNA sequence: TGCGCCAGCAGCCAAGAGGAGACAGCAATTGGCAATGAGCAGTTCTTC.